What follows is one T cell receptor (beta chain) and its context. These data are taken from a study of CD8+CD57+ T cells in acquired aplastic anemia. Germline V gene lookup returns CDR1 LNHDA and CDR2 SQIVND (reference sequence). The ends were cut back, 5 bases at V and 7 bases at J, with 9 bases in the middle. This CDR3 contains 13 residues. TCR beta VDJ combinations and CDR3 sequences were profiled from genomic DNA. TCRdb reprocessed the reads via MiXCR and lists one record per CDR3 protein. The top ten clones hold more than 15% of a sample with about 190,000 distinct CDR3 sequences, less than 65% of them seen once.

The clonotype originates from a human donor in good health, serving as a control. The chain recombines TRBV19 with TRBJ1-6, with D uncertain. The source material was sorted CD4+, CD8+, or CD8+CD57+ T cells (not recorded which) from PBMCs. CDR3 sequence: CASSASTNSPLHF. In DNA, the CDR3 is TGTGCCAGTAGTGCTTCGACGAATTCACCCCTCCACTTT.